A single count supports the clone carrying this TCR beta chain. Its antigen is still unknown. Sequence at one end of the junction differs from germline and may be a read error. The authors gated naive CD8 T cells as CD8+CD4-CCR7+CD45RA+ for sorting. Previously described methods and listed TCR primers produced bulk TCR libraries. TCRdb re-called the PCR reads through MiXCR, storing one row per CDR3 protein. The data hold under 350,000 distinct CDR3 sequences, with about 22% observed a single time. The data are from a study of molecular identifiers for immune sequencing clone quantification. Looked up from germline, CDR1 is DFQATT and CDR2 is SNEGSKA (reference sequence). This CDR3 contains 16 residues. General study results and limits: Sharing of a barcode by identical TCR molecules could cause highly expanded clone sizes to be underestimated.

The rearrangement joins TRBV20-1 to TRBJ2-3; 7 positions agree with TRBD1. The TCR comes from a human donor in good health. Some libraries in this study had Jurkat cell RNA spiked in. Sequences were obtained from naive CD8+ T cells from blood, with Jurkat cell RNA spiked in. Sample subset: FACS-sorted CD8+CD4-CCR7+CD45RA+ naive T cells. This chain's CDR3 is CSARDLGTVRTDTHYF. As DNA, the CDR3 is TGCAGTGCTAGAGATCTTGGGACAGTACGCACAGATACGCATTATTTT.